These T cell receptor beta chains were read from a single sample in a study of T cells in Graves' hyperthyroidism and ophthalmopathy. TCRdb ran MiXCR on the multiplex PCR reads and lists one entry per CDR3 protein. Of about 210,000 distinct CDR3 sequences detected, more than 15% appear once; the ten largest clones hold around 52%. Sequencing was performed on blood. These receptors all stem from a man in his fifties with Graves' hyperthyroidism. Each CDR3 is given with its conserved first and last residue. Size tells how often a clone was seen (once, few, many) or the class of an expanded clone, and some rows leave it out.

v_call | clone_size | cdr3_aa
TRBV5-5 | NA | CASSLNQVDEQYF
TRBV7-2 | many | CASSAGTGFSNEQFF
TRBV20-1 | NA | CSARGLREHEKLFF
TRBV10-3 | NA | CAISVRLGEQYF
TRBV24-1 | few | CATSDADRANYGYTF
TRBV5-1 | NA | CASSPAVSGTVYEQYF
TRBV2 | many | CASRGTLGQSQETQYF
TRBV28 | NA | CASIDGMNTEAFF
TRBV11-2 | few | CASSAPGGGAAKNIQYF
TRBV5-1 | NA | CASSLAEGSSYNEQFF
TRBV6-1 | many | CASNQYGTTSYNEQFF
TRBV10-3 | few | CAISEKDRGDGYTF
TRBV6-1 | few | CASSYRPAGNTGELFF
TRBV5-1 | few | CASSLVPGLAGVRRQYF